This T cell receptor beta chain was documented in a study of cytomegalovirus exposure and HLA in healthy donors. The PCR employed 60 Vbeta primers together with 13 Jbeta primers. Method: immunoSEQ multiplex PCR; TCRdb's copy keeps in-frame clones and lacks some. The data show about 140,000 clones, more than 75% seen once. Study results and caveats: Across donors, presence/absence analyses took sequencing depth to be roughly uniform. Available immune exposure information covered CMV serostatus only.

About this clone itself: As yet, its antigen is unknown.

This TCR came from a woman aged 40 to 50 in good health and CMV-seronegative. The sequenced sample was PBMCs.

The CDR3 is CASSQRQASSYNSPLHF. Here the CDR3 DNA reads TGTGCCAGCAGCCAACGACAGGCGAGCTCCTATAATTCACCCCTCCACTTT. V gene TRBV5-4 combines with J gene TRBJ1-6, with D maybe TRBD1 (6 bases). The germline V and J ends were trimmed by 4 bases and 0 bases, with 14 bases remaining between them. Per the germline V gene, CDR1 is SGHNT and CDR2 is YYREEE (reference sequence). The CDR3 sequence is 17 residues long.